The rows below give T cell receptor beta chains drawn from one sample of a study of CD8 T cells in Susac syndrome. TCRdb used MiXCR to reprocess the immunoSEQ multiplex PCR reads, holding one entry per CDR3 protein. The sample has around 220,000 distinct CDR3 sequences; approximately 90% are singletons. Source material: CD8+ T cells from PBMCs. The receptors originated from a human donor with multiple sclerosis. Each CDR3 is given with its conserved first and last residue. Each record gives: V gene, J gene, CDR3 protein.

TRBV7-9	TRBJ1-2	CASSSPNYYGYTF
TRBV4-1	TRBJ1-1	CASSQEQGAEAFF
TRBV6-1	TRBJ2-2	CASIPRGTSGGGNTGELFF
TRBV5-4	TRBJ2-3	CASSLAMGEADTQYF
TRBV25-1	TRBJ1-1	CASSESALGMNTEAFF
TRBV25-1	TRBJ2-2	CASSASQITGELFF
TRBV7-6	TRBJ2-3	CASSLLGFTDTQYF
TRBV6-5	TRBJ2-7	CASSPRGFSYEQYF
TRBV6-5	TRBJ2-7	CASSYSRESLEQYF
TRBV5-4	TRBJ2-7	CASSFETSGSYEQYF
TRBV9	TRBJ2-1	CASSLAGDSYNEQFF
TRBV29-1	TRBJ1-1	CSVVGTEAFF
TRBV19	TRBJ2-7	CASSMAFGYEQYF
TRBV7-9	TRBJ2-1	CASSGDYNEQFF
TRBV4-2	TRBJ2-7	CASSQGAGGPDEQYF
TRBV7-8	TRBJ2-1	CASSTLAGGFTEQFF
TRBV5-1	TRBJ1-1	CASSSQDVNTEAFF
TRBV30	TRBJ2-1	CVIGGGINEQFF
TRBV7-9	TRBJ2-7	CASSQKWDYEQYF
TRBV2	TRBJ1-3	CASSEGLGTAENTIYF
TRBV12-3/TRBV12-4	TRBJ1-1	CASSLGRLNTEAFF
TRBV13	TRBJ2-7	CASSWQAGPYEQYF
TRBV19	TRBJ1-4	CASSIQGKKLFF
TRBV9	TRBJ2-5	CASSVAVGTLETQYF
TRBV28	TRBJ1-5	CAATPGIWQPQHF
TRBV7-9	TRBJ2-1	CASSPGLAGGPFPEQFF
TRBV2	TRBJ1-5	CASTDDSRNQPQHF
TRBV3-1	TRBJ1-5	CASSWTGASNQPQHF
TRBV9	TRBJ1-2	CASTSGPYGYTF
TRBV19	TRBJ2-5	CASSEKGQTGETQYF
TRBV12-3/TRBV12-4	TRBJ1-5	CASSLGGSYNQPQHF
TRBV11-2	TRBJ2-7	CASGYEQYF
TRBV4-1	TRBJ1-2	CASSQDPYGYTF
TRBV5-6	TRBJ1-1	CASSLVYAITEAFF
TRBV12-3/TRBV12-4	TRBJ2-3	CASSLITAAFTDTQYF
TRBV19	TRBJ1-1	CASSMAQSTEAFF
TRBV13	TRBJ2-7	CASSSEQGANEQYF
TRBV18	TRBJ2-3	CASSAWLETDTQYF
TRBV14	TRBJ1-1	CASSQDWWDRTDTEAFF
TRBV20-1	TRBJ1-1	CSARSPVSGRAEAFF
TRBV24-1	TRBJ2-2	CATSDSGPHTGELFF
TRBV2	TRBJ2-7	CASNMGGEQYF
TRBV4-3	TRBJ1-2	CASSQRDDYGYTF
TRBV2	TRBJ2-7	CASAGTSGSFSYEQYF
TRBV4-1	TRBJ2-7	CASSGTSSSYEQYF
TRBV12-5	TRBJ1-1	CASETQGFYTEAFF
TRBV7-9	TRBJ2-7	CATLTSGSREQYF
TRBV6-5	TRBJ1-2	CASSSGTGDYGYTF
TRBV13	TRBJ2-1	CASSLRSDSNEQFF
TRBV11-2	TRBJ1-6	CASSSGTGGSPLHF
TRBV13	TRBJ2-1	CASSFKGQAYNEQFF
TRBV25-1	TRBJ1-2	CASSEPGQGGGYTF
TRBV14	TRBJ1-2	CASSQDWGTNYGYTF
TRBV6-5	TRBJ2-7	CASSYRTGNEQYF
TRBV30	TRBJ2-3	CAWLSAGGVKDTQYF
TRBV10-3	TRBJ2-2	CATLGGPNTGELFF
TRBV4-2	TRBJ1-1	CASSQEGGGERGF